The sequence of this T cell receptor beta chain was determined in a study of blood T cell repertoires in COVID-19. The germline V gene has CDR1 LGHNA and CDR2 YNFKEQ. J gave up 7 bases and V 2 bases, and 5 bases lay outside the gene matches. The CDR3 length is 15 residues. The method was immunoSEQ multiplex PCR; TCRdb's version includes in-frame clones alone and lacks a portion of them. The sample records 45,000 to 65,000 clones, approximately 92% being singletons. The chain combines TRBV4-2 with TRBJ2-1; the match to TRBD2 covers 10 bases. The specimen sequenced was peripheral blood. The TCR originated in a man in his 60s with active COVID-19. DNA for the CDR3: TGTGCCAGCAGCCAAAGGACTAGCGGTGATAATGAGCAGTTCTTC. Residues: CASSQRTSGDNEQFF.